This T cell receptor beta chain was identified during a study of quantifying T cell responses using KT2 cells. Study information: cDNA was made from DNase-treated RNA using alpha and beta constant primers. The T4 ligation step was estimated to exceed 9% efficiency under optimum conditions.

Known numbers of the T cell clone KT2 were added to PBMC. The CDR3 totals 14 residues. From germline, CDR1 is LGHDT and CDR2 YNNKEL (reference sequence). Trimming shortened V by 3 bases and J by 1 base, and 6 bases separated the two germline ends. As for this clonotype: The antigen is undetermined.

Study-wide findings and caveats: KT2 sequence counts showed saturation when very many KT2 cells were spiked in.

A single-stranded UMI oligo with SP2 sequence was ligated to cDNA 3' ends. The first PCR ran 4 to 5 cycles with an equimolar RC1.1 and RC1.2 beta primer mix. Starting with the second PCR, alpha and beta TCR chains went through separate processing. TCRdb recomputed calls from the UMI-ligation and nested PCR reads with MiXCR, one row per CDR3 protein. This sample yields tens of thousands of distinct CDR3 sequences, of which around a tenth are seen a single time; about 10% belongs to the top ten. The specimen sequenced was PBMCs spiked with cells of the T cell clone KT2. The receptor was derived from a human donor. This sequence joins TRBV3-1 and TRBJ2-2; D might be TRBD1 (5 bases). CDR3 loop: CASSQGRNTGELFF. For the CDR3, the DNA is TGTGCCAGCAGCCAGGGGCGGAACACCGGGGAGCTGTTTTTT. The full variable domain, in which reference TRBV3-1 and TRBJ2-2 provide the parts outside the CDR3, is DTAVSQTPKYLVTQMGNDKSIKCEQNLGHDTMYWYKQDSKKFLKIMFSYNNKELIINETVPNRFSPKSPDKAHLNLHINSLELGDSAVYFCASSQGRNTGELFFGEGSRLTVL.